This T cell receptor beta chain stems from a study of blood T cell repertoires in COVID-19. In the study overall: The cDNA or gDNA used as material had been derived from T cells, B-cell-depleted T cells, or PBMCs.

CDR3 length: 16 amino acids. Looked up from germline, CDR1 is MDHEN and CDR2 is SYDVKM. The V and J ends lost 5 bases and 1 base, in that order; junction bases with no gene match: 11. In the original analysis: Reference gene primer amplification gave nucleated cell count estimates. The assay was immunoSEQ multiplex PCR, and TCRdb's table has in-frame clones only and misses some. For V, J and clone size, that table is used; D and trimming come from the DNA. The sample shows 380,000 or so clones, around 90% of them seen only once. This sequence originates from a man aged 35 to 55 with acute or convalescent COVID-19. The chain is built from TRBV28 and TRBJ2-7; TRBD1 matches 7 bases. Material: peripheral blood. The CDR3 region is CASSGRQGMSSYEQYF. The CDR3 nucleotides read TGTGCCAGCAGTGGTAGACAGGGAATGTCGTCCTACGAGCAGTACTTC. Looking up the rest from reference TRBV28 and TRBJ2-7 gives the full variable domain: DVKVTQSSRYLVKRTGEKVFLECVQDMDHENMFWYRQDPGLGLRLIYFSYDVKMKEKGDIPEGYSVSREKKERFSLILESASTNQTSMYLCASSGRQGMSSYEQYFGPGTRLTVT.